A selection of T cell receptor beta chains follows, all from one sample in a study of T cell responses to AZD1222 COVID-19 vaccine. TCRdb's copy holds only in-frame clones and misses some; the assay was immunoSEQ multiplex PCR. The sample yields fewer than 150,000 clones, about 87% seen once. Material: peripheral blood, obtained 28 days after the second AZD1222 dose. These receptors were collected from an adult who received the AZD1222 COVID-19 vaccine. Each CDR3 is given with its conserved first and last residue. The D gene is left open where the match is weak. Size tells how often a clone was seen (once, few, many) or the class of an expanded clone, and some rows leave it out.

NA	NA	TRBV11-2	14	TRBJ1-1	CASSLERGSTEAFF	TGTGCCAGCAGCTTAGAAAGGGGAAGCACTGAAGCTTTCTTT
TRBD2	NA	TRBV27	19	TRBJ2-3	CASSLILAGLTLSTDTQYF	TGTGCCAGCAGCCTTATACTAGCGGGGCTAACTCTTAGCACAGATACGCAGTATTTT
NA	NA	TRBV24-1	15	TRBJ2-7	CATKPGDGGSYEQYF	TGTGCCACCAAACCGGGGGACGGCGGCTCCTACGAGCAGTACTTC
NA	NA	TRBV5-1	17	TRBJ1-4	CASSLVPGSGSGEKLFF	TGCGCCAGCAGCTTGGTACCAGGCTCGGGAAGTGGTGAAAAACTGTTTTTT
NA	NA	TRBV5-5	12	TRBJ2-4	CASSLQGNIQYF	TGTGCCAGCAGCTTGCAGGGAAACATTCAGTACTTC
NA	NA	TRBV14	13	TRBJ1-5	CASSQGGNQPQHF	TGTGCCAGCAGCCAAGGGGGGAATCAGCCCCAGCATTTT
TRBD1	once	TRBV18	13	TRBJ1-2	CASSQGGPYGYTF	TGTGCCAGCTCGCAGGGGGGGCCCTATGGCTACACCTTC
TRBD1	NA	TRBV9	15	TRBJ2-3	CASRPGTARTDTQYF	TGTGCCAGCAGACCGGGGACAGCCAGAACAGATACGCAGTATTTT
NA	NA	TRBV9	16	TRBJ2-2	CASSPYLTQNTGELFF	TGTGCCAGCAGCCCTTATTTGACACAGAACACCGGGGAGCTGTTTTTT
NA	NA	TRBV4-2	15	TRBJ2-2	CASSQDKAFTGELFF	TGTGCCAGCAGCCAAGATAAGGCATTCACCGGGGAGCTGTTTTTT
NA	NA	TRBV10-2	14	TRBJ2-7	CASNTGREKNEQYF	TGCGCCAGCAACACCGGCAGGGAAAAAAACGAGCAGTACTTC
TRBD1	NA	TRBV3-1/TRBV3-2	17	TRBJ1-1	CASSQGLFIGEGAEAFF	TGTGCCAGCAGCCAAGGTTTATTCATCGGAGAGGGGGCAGAAGCTTTCTTT
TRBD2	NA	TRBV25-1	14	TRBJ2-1	CASKLAGGYNEQFF	TGTGCCAGCAAACTAGCGGGGGGATACAATGAGCAGTTCTTC
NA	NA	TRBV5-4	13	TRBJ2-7	CASRPGTSYEQYF	TGTGCCAGCAGGCCCGGGACATCCTACGAGCAGTACTTC
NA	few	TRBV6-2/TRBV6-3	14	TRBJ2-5	CASSPRLGGETQYF	TGTGCCAGCAGTCCAAGACTGGGGGGTGAGACCCAGTACTTC
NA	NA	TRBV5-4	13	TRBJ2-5	CASSLVGSETQYF	TGTGCCAGCAGCTTGGTAGGGTCAGAGACCCAGTACTTC
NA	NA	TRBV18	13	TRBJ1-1	CASSSREGTEAFF	TGTGCCAGCTCATCAAGGGAGGGAACTGAAGCTTTCTTT
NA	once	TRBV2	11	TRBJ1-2	CASREVDGYTF	TGTGCCAGCAGGGAGGTGGATGGCTACACCTTC
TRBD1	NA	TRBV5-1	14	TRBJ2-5	CASSLGQGEETQYF	TGCGCCAGCAGCTTGGGACAGGGAGAAGAGACCCAGTACTTC
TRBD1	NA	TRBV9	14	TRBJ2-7	CASSGTGVGYEQYF	TGTGCCAGCAGCGGGACAGGGGTAGGGTACGAGCAGTACTTC
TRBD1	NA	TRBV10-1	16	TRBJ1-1	CASSESLGQGRTEAFF	TGCGCCAGCAGTGAGAGTCTGGGACAGGGGAGAACTGAAGCTTTCTTT
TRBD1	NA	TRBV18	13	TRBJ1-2	CASSRQGDYGYTF	TGTGCCAGCTCCCGCCAGGGGGACTATGGCTACACCTTC
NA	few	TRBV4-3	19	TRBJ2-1	CASSQDPQVLATEDNEQFF	TGCGCCAGCAGCCAAGACCCCCAAGTTCTAGCCACGGAAGACAATGAGCAGTTCTTC